The 12 T cell receptor beta chains in this list originate from one sample, sequenced in a study of cytomegalovirus exposure and HLA in healthy donors. 60 Vbeta and 13 Jbeta primers were used in PCR. Sequenced by immunoSEQ multiplex PCR; TCRdb stores in-frame clones only, minus some. The table has 100,000 or so clones, 60% to 85% seen once. Source material: PBMCs. The receptors were sampled from a man aged 45-60 years in good health and CMV-seronegative.

The rearrangement joins TRBV28 to TRBJ2-7, with 10 positions matching TRBD2. Germline V lookup: CDR1 MDHEN, CDR2 SYDVKM. The CDR3 extends over 15 amino acids. Unmatched junction bases numbered 4, after V lost 2 bases and J lost 3 bases. The CDR3: CASSLGGLAVYEQYF. In DNA, the CDR3 is TGTGCCAGCAGTTTAGGTGGACTAGCGGTCTACGAGCAGTACTTC.

The rearrangement joins TRBV30 to TRBJ1-6; D is unclear. Per the germline V gene, CDR1 is GTSNPN and CDR2 is SVGIG (reference sequence). The CDR3 has 14 amino acids. Trimming removed 7 bases from V and 7 bases from J, with 17 bases in between. The CDR3 nucleotides read TGTGCCTCCTCCGTGACATTAGAAAATTCACCCCTCCACTTT. It specifies CASSVTLENSPLHF. Complete variable domain (other parts from reference TRBV30 and TRBJ1-6): SQTIHQWPATLVQPVGSPLSLECTVEGTSNPNLYWYRQAAGRGLQLLFYSVGIGQISSEVPQNLSASRPQDRQFILSSKKLLLSDSGFYLCASSVTLENSPLHFGNGTRLTVT.

The chain is built from TRBV6-5 and TRBJ1-1, with no clear D. CDR3 size: 11 residues. The V end lost 5 bases, the J end lost 8 bases, and 9 bases lay between the germline ends. CDR1 MNHEY and CDR2 SVGAGI come from the germline V gene. The CDR3, as DNA: TGTGCCAGCAGTGGTCGGAGAGAAGCTTTCTTT. It is translated as CASSGRREAFF.

This rearrangement joins TRBV4-1 to TRBJ2-6; TRBD1 might be the D (5 bases). Germline CDR1 is MGHRA and CDR2 is YSYEKL. The CDR3 has 16 residues. The V end was cut by 0 bases, the J end by 0 bases, with 6 bases between. The CDR3 reads CASSQEGVSGANVLTF. The CDR3 nucleotides read TGCGCCAGCAGCCAAGAAGGGGTCTCTGGGGCCAACGTCCTGACTTTC.

This clone has only one observation. The genes are TRBV18 and TRBJ1-4, with D perhaps matching TRBD1 (6 bases). V lost 4 bases, J lost 8 bases, and 11 bases lay in between. Germline V gene sequence: CDR1 KGHSH, CDR2 LQKENI. The CDR3 consists of 13 residues. CDR3 DNA sequence: TGTGCCAGCTCACAACAGGGCTCGGAAAAACTGTTTTTT. Protein sequence: CASSQQGSEKLFF. Full variable domain (rest looked up from reference TRBV18 and TRBJ1-4): NAGVMQNPRHLVRRRGQEARLRCSPMKGHSHVYWYRQLPEEGLKFMVYLQKENIIDESGMPKERFSAEFPKEGPSILRIQQVVRGDSAAYFCASSQQGSEKLFFGSGTQLSVL.

As DNA, the CDR3 is TGTGCCAGCAGTTACCTCTCATCGGGGCGGGGGCAGTACTTC. Its translation: CASSYLSSGRGQYF. This chain uses TRBV6-6 with TRBJ2-7, with D maybe TRBD2 (6 bases). CDR3 size: 14 residues. Per the germline V gene, CDR1 is MNHNY and CDR2 is SVGAGI (reference sequence). The V end lost 2 bases, the J end lost 9 bases, and 17 bases lay between the germline ends.

This chain uses TRBV28 with TRBJ1-1, with 7 bases fitting TRBD1. Looked up from germline, CDR1 is MDHEN and CDR2 is SYDVKM. V was pared by 0 bases and J by 1 base, with 8 bases of the junction left unmatched. The CDR3 runs 17 residues. CDR3 region: CASSLWDRLRENTEAFF. In DNA, the CDR3 is TGTGCCAGCAGTTTATGGGACAGGCTCAGGGAGAACACTGAAGCTTTCTTT.

The J gene is TRBJ2-1, the V gene TRBV6-5; 14 positions agree with TRBD2. Per the germline V gene, CDR1 is MNHEY and CDR2 is SVGAGI. The CDR3 has 16 amino acids. J was trimmed by 3 bases and V by 4 bases; bases with no gene match: 2. The CDR3 spells CASSWTSGRLYNEQFF. CDR3 sequence (DNA): TGTGCCAGCAGTTGGACTAGCGGGAGGCTCTACAATGAGCAGTTCTTC.

This chain joins TRBV18 and TRBJ2-7, with 8 bases identical to TRBD2. V shed 0 bases and J 6 bases; nucleotides not matched to a gene: 4. The CDR3 consists of 14 residues. Germline CDR1 and CDR2: KGHSH and LQKENI. The CDR3, as DNA: TGTGCCAGCTCACCACCGAACGGGGGGGGCGAGCAGTACTTC. Its protein is CASSPPNGGGEQYF.

This clone was detected once. The chain employs TRBV6-1 and TRBJ2-5, with D maybe TRBD2 (5 bases). Germline V gene sequence: CDR1 MNHNS, CDR2 SASEGT. The CDR3 contains 12 residues. Trimming took off 6 bases at V and 5 bases at J, with 10 bases between the two ends. This chain's CDR3 is CASSGVGETQYF. CDR3 sequence (DNA): TGTGCCAGCAGCGGGGTGGGGGAGACCCAGTACTTC.

This clone was counted only a few times. The J gene is TRBJ1-6, the V gene TRBV5-1; TRBD1 is a possible D gene (5 bases). The CDR3 is 15 amino acids. V dropped 4 bases and J dropped 10 bases, with 18 bases sitting between them. Germline loops: CDR1 SGHRS, CDR2 YFSETQ. In DNA, the CDR3 is TGCGCCAGCAGCGCCGGGGGGGGTCAGACCTCACCCCTCCACTTT. It specifies CASSAGGGQTSPLHF.

This clone was counted between two and nine times. This chain connects TRBV7-2 to TRBJ2-7; 9 bases match TRBD2. Germline V lookup: CDR1 SGHTA, CDR2 FQGNSA. CDR3 length: 14 amino acids. V dropped 5 bases and J dropped 3; count of bases not matched to a gene: 5. The CDR3 bases are TGTGCCAGCAGCCTGGGACTAGCACGCTACGAGCAGTACTTC. It yields the protein CASSLGLARYEQYF.